This TCR beta chain was recovered during a study of human versus mouse CDR3 diversity and MHC coevolution. Turning to the study itself: Samples had between roughly 0.6 x 10^7 and 1.7 x 10^7 valid reads.

Regarding this clone: Its antigen remains unidentified.

The protocol was immunoSEQ multiplex PCR, while the TCRdb copy is restricted to in-frame clones and leaves out a portion. The sample holds about 80,000 clones, 85% to 95% seen once. The study, taken as a whole, reports: Most of the three human donors had the lowest clonal inequality.

This CDR3 has 12 residues. In germline, CDR1 is SNHLY, CDR2 FYNNEI. Trimming took 10 bases from V and 8 from J, leaving 17 bases between them. What was sequenced was naive CD4+ T cells from blood. As for subset: CD45RO-negative CD62L-positive naive CD4 T cells. The V gene is TRBV2, the J gene TRBJ1-2; TRBD1 might be the D (5 bases). The source is a person aged 25 to 69 in good health. The CDR3 loop reads CATRGRRIGYTF. The DNA for the CDR3 is TGTGCCACTAGGGGCAGGCGGATCGGCTACACCTTC.